A selection of T cell receptor beta chains follows, all from one sample in a study of CD8 T cells in Susac syndrome. Each CDR3 protein gets one entry after TCRdb re-called the immunoSEQ multiplex PCR reads with MiXCR. The sample holds some 150,000 distinct CDR3 sequences, about 94% seen once. Input material: CD8+ T cells from PBMCs. All receptors come from a human donor with multiple sclerosis. CDR3s include the opening cysteine and the closing phenylalanine or tryptophan. The D gene is left open where the match is weak. Not all rows give a size; the values are once, few, many and, for expanded clones, a class.

v_call	j_call	d_call	clone_size	cdr3_nt	cdr3_aa
TRBV4-1	TRBJ1-5	-	-	TGCGCCAGCAGCCAAGAGGGGGCGGATCAGCCCCAGCATTTT	CASSQEGADQPQHF
TRBV4-1	TRBJ1-1	-	-	TGCGCCAGCACCGACCCCCTGGACAGTTGGAACACTGAAGCTTTCTTT	CASTDPLDSWNTEAFF
TRBV20-1	TRBJ1-1	-	-	TGCAGTGCTAGAGAGCCGTCGAAGCCGTTGAACACTGAAGCTTTCTTT	CSAREPSKPLNTEAFF
TRBV4-3	TRBJ2-3	-	-	TGCGCCAGCAGCCAAGATCCGGGGGCCCCACTCCGCACAGATACGCAGTATTTT	CASSQDPGAPLRTDTQYF
TRBV29-1	TRBJ2-7	TRBD1	-	TGCAGCGTTGGGACAGGGTATCCCTACGAGCAGTACTTC	CSVGTGYPYEQYF
TRBV9	TRBJ2-1	TRBD2	once	TGTGCCAGCAGCGTAGGTGGTTCGAGACTAGCCAGCGATGAGCAGTTCTTC	CASSVGGSRLASDEQFF
TRBV20-1	TRBJ2-7	TRBD2	-	TGCAGTGCTACGGGGGGACCGCCATTACCCTACGAGCAGTACTTC	CSATGGPPLPYEQYF
TRBV28	TRBJ2-7	-	-	TGTGCCAGCTCACTCTACGAGCAGTACTTC	CASSLYEQYF
TRBV9	TRBJ2-5	-	once	TGTGCCAGCAGCGTAGACGCGGGGGCGAGGGAGACCCAGTACTTC	CASSVDAGARETQYF
TRBV7-9	TRBJ2-7	-	-	TGTGCCAGCAGCTTAAATCAAGAAGGTGCGAGAGAGCAGTACTTC	CASSLNQEGAREQYF
TRBV20-1	TRBJ2-3	TRBD1	once	TGCAGTGCTACCGGTAGACAGGGTTTGGGTAGGCGTGATACGCAGTATTTT	CSATGRQGLGRRDTQYF
TRBV6-2/TRBV6-3	TRBJ2-1	TRBD2	-	TGTGCCAGCAGTCCGACTAGCGGGGGGGTAGATGAGCAGTTCTTC	CASSPTSGGVDEQFF
TRBV20-1	TRBJ2-7	-	-	TGCAGTGCTAGACCCTTAGGGGCCTCCGAGCAGTACTTC	CSARPLGASEQYF
TRBV30	TRBJ1-1	-	-	TGTGCCTGGAGTAACAGAGGAAACACTGAAGCTTTCTTT	CAWSNRGNTEAFF
TRBV5-1	TRBJ2-7	TRBD1	-	TGCGCCAGCAGCTTGGTATCTACAGGGGGCGAGCAGTACTTC	CASSLVSTGGEQYF
TRBV24-1	TRBJ1-5	-	-	TGTGCCACCTCGGAGGGGGGAACTCAGCCCCAGCATTTT	CATSEGGTQPQHF
TRBV5-4	TRBJ1-3	-	-	TGTGCCAGCAGCTTGACCTCTGGAAACACCATATATTTT	CASSLTSGNTIYF
TRBV20-1	TRBJ2-7	TRBD2	-	TGCAGTGCCGTAGCGGGGGCGAGCTCCTACGAGCAGTACTTC	CSAVAGASSYEQYF
TRBV28	TRBJ2-7	TRBD1	-	TGTGCCAGCAGTTACGCCAGGGGGAACTCCTACGAGCAGTACTTC	CASSYARGNSYEQYF
TRBV12-3/TRBV12-4	TRBJ2-3	TRBD1	-	TGTGCCAGCAGTTGGGGACAGGGTAGCACAGATACGCAGTATTTT	CASSWGQGSTDTQYF
TRBV25-1	TRBJ1-1	-	few	TGTGCCAGCAGTGTAGGGAGATCCACTGAAGCTTTCTTT	CASSVGRSTEAFF
TRBV20-1	TRBJ1-4	-	-	TGCAGTGCTAAGACGAGGACATTCAATGAAAAACTGTTTTTT	CSAKTRTFNEKLFF
TRBV3-1	TRBJ1-1	-	-	TGTGCCAGCTCACCTAACGTGAACACTGAAGCTTTCTTT	CASSPNVNTEAFF
TRBV3-1	TRBJ1-5	-	-	TGTGCCAGCAGCGATGGAGGGAATCAGCCCCAGCATTTT	CASSDGGNQPQHF
TRBV7-9	TRBJ2-7	-	-	TGTGCCAGCAGCTCCCCCGAGGCAAGCCCCTACGAGCAGTACTTC	CASSSPEASPYEQYF
TRBV6-5	TRBJ2-7	-	-	TGTGCCAGCAGTTACCGCGAGACAACCTCCTACGAGCAGTACTTC	CASSYRETTSYEQYF
TRBV7-8	TRBJ2-2	TRBD2	-	TGTGCCAGCAGCCCAGCTGGGAGGGGCAACACCGGGGAGCTGTTTTTT	CASSPAGRGNTGELFF
TRBV2	TRBJ2-7	-	-	TGTGCCAGCAGTCCGACGAACTACGAGCAGTACTTC	CASSPTNYEQYF
TRBV20-1	TRBJ2-5	TRBD1	-	TGCAGTGCTACAGCTAGAGACAGGGGAGAGACCCAGTACTTC	CSATARDRGETQYF
TRBV7-8	TRBJ2-4	-	-	TGTGCCAGCAGCTGGGGCGGCTTAGCCAAAAACATTCAGTACTTC	CASSWGGLAKNIQYF
TRBV7-9	TRBJ1-6	TRBD1	-	TGTGCCAGCAGCCTAAGGGACAGGGGTTCACCCCTCCACTTT	CASSLRDRGSPLHF
TRBV29-1	TRBJ1-2	-	-	TGCAGCGTTGAAGAACGGGAGGCAGCCTATAACTATGGCTACACCTTC	CSVEEREAAYNYGYTF
TRBV7-9	TRBJ1-1	-	-	TGTGCCAGCAGCTTATTTGAGCGGTTACCTGAAGCTTTCTTT	CASSLFERLPEAFF
TRBV12-3/TRBV12-4	TRBJ2-7	-	-	TGTGCCAGCAGTTTAGGGGGAAAGAGGGAGCAGTACTTC	CASSLGGKREQYF
TRBV13	TRBJ1-5	-	-	TGTGCCAGCAGCTTAGGCTTCAGGAGCCATCAGCCCCAGCATTTT	CASSLGFRSHQPQHF
TRBV20-1	TRBJ2-2	-	-	TGCAGTGCCATTGTCTCCGGGGAGCTGTTTTTT	CSAIVSGELFF
TRBV20-1	TRBJ2-5	TRBD1	-	TGCAGTGCTTCGCACGAGACAGGGGACACCCAAGAGACCCAGTACTTC	CSASHETGDTQETQYF
TRBV7-9	TRBJ1-1	TRBD1	-	TGTGCCAGCAGCGCCCGGGACAGGGGGAACACTGAAGCTTTCTTT	CASSARDRGNTEAFF
TRBV9	TRBJ1-1	TRBD1	-	TGTGCCAGCAGCGGTCGATCGGACAGGGAGGTTTTTGAAGCTTTCTTT	CASSGRSDREVFEAFF
TRBV30	TRBJ2-7	TRBD1	-	TGTGCCGACAGGGACGACGAATACGAGCAGTACTTC	CADRDDEYEQYF
TRBV20-1	TRBJ2-2	-	-	TGCAGTGCTAGAGATAGGGCGGGGAACACCGGGGAGCTGTTTTTT	CSARDRAGNTGELFF
TRBV9	TRBJ2-6	TRBD1	-	TGTGCCAGCAGCCCAAGTTGGGACAGAGACTCTGGGGCCAACGTCCTGACTTTC	CASSPSWDRDSGANVLTF
TRBV10-3	TRBJ1-5	-	-	TGTGCCATCGGGGCCCGGGGGGAGGATCAGCCCCAGCATTTT	CAIGARGEDQPQHF
TRBV12-3/TRBV12-4	TRBJ2-5	TRBD2	-	TGTGCCAGCAGTCCGTTGACTAGCGGGGGGGAAGAGACCCAGTACTTC	CASSPLTSGGEETQYF
TRBV28	TRBJ2-7	TRBD1	-	TGTGCCACCGGGAGGACAGGGGGCTCCGGCGAGCAGTACTTC	CATGRTGGSGEQYF